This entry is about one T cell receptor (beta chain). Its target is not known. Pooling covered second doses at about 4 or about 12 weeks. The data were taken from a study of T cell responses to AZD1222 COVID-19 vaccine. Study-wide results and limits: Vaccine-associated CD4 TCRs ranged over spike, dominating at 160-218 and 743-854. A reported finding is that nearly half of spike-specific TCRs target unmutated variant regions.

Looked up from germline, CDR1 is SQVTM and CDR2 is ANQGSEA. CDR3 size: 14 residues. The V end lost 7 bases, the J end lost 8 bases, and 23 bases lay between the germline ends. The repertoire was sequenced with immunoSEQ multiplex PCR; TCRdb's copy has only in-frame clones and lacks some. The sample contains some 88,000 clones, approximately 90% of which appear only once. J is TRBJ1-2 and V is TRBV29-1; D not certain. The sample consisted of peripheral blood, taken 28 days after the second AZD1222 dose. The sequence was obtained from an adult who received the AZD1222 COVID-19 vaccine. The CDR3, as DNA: TGCAGCGCTGCGTTCGGTCTCTTCGGACCCGGCTACACCTTC. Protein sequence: CSAAFGLFGPGYTF.